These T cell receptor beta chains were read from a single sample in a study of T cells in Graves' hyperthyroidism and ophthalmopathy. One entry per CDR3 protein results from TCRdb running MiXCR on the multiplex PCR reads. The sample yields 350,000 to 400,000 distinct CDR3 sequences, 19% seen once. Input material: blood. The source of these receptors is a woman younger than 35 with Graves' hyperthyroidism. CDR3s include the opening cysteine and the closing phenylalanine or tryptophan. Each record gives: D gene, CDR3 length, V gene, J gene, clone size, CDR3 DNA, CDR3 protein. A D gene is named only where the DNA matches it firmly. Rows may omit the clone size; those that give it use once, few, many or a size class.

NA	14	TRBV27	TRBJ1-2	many	TGTGCCAGCAGTTTAGTGAGGGAATCGGATGGCTACACCTTC	CASSLVRESDGYTF
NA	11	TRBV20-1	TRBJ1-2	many	TGCAGTGCAGTTCCGGGCGGGGGCTACACCTTC	CSAVPGGGYTF
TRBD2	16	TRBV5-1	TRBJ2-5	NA	TGCGCCAGCAGCTCCTTAAACGGGGGGGCTCGAGAGGCCCAGTACTTC	CASSSLNGGAREAQYF
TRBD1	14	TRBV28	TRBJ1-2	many	TGTGCCAGCAGTACAAGACAGGGTAGATCTGGCTACACCTTC	CASSTRQGRSGYTF
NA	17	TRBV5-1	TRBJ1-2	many	TGCGCCAGCAGCTGGGCTTCCCCCCGAGGGGCTAACTATGGCTACACCTTC	CASSWASPRGANYGYTF
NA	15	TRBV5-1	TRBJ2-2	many	TGCGCCAGCAGCTTGGATCTAGCGAGCACCGGGGAGCTGTTTTTT	CASSLDLASTGELFF
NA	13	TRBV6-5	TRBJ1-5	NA	TGTGCCAGCAGTTACAGGGAGGAAGGGGCCCAGCATTTT	CASSYREEGAQHF
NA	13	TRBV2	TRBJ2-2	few	TGTGCCAGCAAGGCTCGGGAAACCGGGGAGCTGTTTTTT	CASKARETGELFF
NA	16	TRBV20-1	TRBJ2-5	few	TGCAGTGCTAGAGATATGGTGCGGGGGCCCGAGGAGACCCAGTACTTC	CSARDMVRGPEETQYF
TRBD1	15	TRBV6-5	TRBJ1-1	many	TGTGCCAGCAGTTGGTCGGACAGGGGGAACACTGAAGCTTTCTTT	CASSWSDRGNTEAFF
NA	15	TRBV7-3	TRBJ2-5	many	TGTGCCAGCAGCCCGGGACGTAACAACCAAGAGACCCAGTACTTC	CASSPGRNNQETQYF
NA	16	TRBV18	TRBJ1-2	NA	TGTGCCAGCACGGACGGATTTCCCTTCTTACTTTATGGCTACACCTTC	CASTDGFPFLLYGYTF
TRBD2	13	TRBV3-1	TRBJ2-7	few	TGTGCCAGATTAACTAGCGGGGGCCACGAGCAGTACTTC	CARLTSGGHEQYF
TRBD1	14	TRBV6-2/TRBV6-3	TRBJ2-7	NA	TGTGCCAGCAGTTACTCAGAGGGGGCGGCCGAGCAGTACTTC	CASSYSEGAAEQYF
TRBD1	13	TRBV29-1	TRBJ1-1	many	TGCAGCGGGGGGACAGGGGTGAACACTGAAGCTTTCTTT	CSGGTGVNTEAFF
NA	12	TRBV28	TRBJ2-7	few	TGTGCCAGCAGTATTCAGGGGCGCGAGCAGTACTTC	CASSIQGREQYF
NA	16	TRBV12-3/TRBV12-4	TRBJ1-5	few	TGTGCCAGCAGTTTAAGGGCAGGGATTAACAATCAGCCCCAGCATTTT	CASSLRAGINNQPQHF
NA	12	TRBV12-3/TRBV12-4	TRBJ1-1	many	TGTGCCAGCAGTTCCAGGGGATCTGAAGCTTTCTTT	CASSSRGSEAFF
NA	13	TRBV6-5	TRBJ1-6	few	TGTGCCAGCGCGGTGACAGAAAATTCACCCCTCCACTTT	CASAVTENSPLHF
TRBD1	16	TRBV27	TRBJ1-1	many	TGTGCCAGCAGCCTCTTGAGACAGGGGGTGGACACTGAAGCTTTCTTT	CASSLLRQGVDTEAFF
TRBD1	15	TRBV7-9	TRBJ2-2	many	TGTGCCAGCAGCCACGGGACAGGGCGCATCCCTGAGCTGTTTTTT	CASSHGTGRIPELFF
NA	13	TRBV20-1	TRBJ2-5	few	TGCTCTGCTAGTAGGGGAGAACAAGAGACCCAGTACTTC	CSASRGEQETQYF
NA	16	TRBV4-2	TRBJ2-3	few	TGTGCCAGCAGCCAAGGAGTCGCTCAGAGCACAGATACGCAGTATTTT	CASSQGVAQSTDTQYF
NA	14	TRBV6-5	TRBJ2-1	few	TGTGCCAGCAGTTACTCGATGACCAACAATGAGCAGTTCTTC	CASSYSMTNNEQFF